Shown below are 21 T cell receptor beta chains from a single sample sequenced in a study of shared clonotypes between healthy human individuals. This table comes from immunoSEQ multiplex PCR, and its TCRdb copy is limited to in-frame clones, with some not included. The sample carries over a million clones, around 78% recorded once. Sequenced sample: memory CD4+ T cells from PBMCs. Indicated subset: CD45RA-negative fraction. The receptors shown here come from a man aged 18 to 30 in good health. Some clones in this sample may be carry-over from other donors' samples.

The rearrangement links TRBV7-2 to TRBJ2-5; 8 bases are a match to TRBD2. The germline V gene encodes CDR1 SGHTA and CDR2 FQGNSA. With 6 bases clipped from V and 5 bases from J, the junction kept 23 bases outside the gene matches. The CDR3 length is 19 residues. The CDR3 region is CASSGGFALAGINRETQYF. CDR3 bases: TGTGCCAGCAGTGGGGGGTTCGCGCTAGCGGGTATTAATCGGGAGACCCAGTACTTC.

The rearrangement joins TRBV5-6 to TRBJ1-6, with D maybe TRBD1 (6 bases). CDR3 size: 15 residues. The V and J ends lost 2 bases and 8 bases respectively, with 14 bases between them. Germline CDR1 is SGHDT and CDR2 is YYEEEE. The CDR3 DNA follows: TGTGCCAGCAGCTTACAGGGTCGGGTATATTCACCCCTCCACTTT. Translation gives CASSLQGRVYSPLHF.

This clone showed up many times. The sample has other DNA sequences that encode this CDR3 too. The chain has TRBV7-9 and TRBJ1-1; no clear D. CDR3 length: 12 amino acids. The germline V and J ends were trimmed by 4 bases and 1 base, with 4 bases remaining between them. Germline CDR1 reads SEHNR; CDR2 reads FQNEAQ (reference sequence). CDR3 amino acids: CASSSWNTEAFF. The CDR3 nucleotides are TGTGCCAGCAGCTCGTGGAACACTGAAGCTTTCTTT.

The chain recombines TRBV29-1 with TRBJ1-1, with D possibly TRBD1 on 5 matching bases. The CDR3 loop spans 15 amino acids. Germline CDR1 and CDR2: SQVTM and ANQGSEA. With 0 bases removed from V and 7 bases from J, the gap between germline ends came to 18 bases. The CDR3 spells CSVEDAQGRYGEAFF. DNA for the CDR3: TGCAGCGTTGAAGATGCGCAGGGAAGGTACGGTGAAGCTTTCTTT.

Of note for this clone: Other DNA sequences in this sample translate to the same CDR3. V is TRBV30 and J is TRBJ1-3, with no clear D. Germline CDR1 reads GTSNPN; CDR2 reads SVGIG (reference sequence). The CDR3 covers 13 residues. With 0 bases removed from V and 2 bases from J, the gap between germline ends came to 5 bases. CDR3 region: CAWSVLTGNTIYF. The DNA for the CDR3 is TGTGCCTGGAGTGTACTTACTGGAAACACCATATATTTT.

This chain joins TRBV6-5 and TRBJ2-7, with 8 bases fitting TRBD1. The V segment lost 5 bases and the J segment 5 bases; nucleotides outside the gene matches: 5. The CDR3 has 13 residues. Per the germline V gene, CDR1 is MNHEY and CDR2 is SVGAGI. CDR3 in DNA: TGTGCCAGCAGTCAATCAGGGGGCGACGAGCAGTACTTC. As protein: CASSQSGGDEQYF.

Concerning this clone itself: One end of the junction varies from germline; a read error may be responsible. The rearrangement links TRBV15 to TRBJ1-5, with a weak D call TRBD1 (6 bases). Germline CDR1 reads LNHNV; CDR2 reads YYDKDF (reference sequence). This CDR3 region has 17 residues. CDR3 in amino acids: CATRRGLLGGAQQPQHF. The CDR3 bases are TGTGCCACCAGAAGAGGATTGTTGGGGGGGGCACAACAGCCCCAGCATTTT.

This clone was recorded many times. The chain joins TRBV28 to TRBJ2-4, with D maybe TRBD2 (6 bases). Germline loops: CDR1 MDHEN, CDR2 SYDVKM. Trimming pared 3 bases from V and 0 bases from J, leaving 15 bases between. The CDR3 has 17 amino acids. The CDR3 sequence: CASSFVYGGAAKNIQYF. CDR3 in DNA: TGTGCCAGCAGTTTCGTGTATGGCGGGGCAGCCAAAAACATTCAGTACTTC. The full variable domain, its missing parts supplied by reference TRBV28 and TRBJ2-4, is DVKVTQSSRYLVKRTGEKVFLECVQDMDHENMFWYRQDPGLGLRLIYFSYDVKMKEKGDIPEGYSVSREKKERFSLILESASTNQTSMYLCASSFVYGGAAKNIQYFGAGTRLSVL.

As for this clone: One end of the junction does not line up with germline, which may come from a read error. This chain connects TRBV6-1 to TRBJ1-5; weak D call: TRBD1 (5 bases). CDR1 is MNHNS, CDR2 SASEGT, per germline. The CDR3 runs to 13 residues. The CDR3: CASREGTTRPQHF. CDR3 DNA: TGTGCCAGCAGGGAAGGGACCACCCGGCCCCAGCATTTT.

The CDR3: CAISSGTSARGGNEQFF. CDR3 DNA sequence: TGTGCCATCAGTTCCGGGACTAGCGCCAGGGGGGGCAATGAGCAGTTCTTC. This chain joins TRBV10-3 and TRBJ2-1; 10 bases line up with TRBD2. CDR3 length: 17 residues. Germline assignment: CDR1 ENHRY and CDR2 SYGVKD. The ends lost 5 bases at V and 6 bases at J; junction bases unmatched: 13.

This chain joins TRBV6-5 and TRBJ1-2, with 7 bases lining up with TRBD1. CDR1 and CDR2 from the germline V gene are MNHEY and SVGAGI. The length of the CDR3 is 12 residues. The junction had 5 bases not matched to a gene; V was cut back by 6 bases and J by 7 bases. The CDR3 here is CASSQGGGGYTF. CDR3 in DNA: TGTGCCAGCAGCCAGGGGGGAGGTGGCTACACCTTC.

The CDR3 region has the DNA TGTGCCAGCAGCTTTCAGGGGTCTGGGACTAGCGGGAGGACCCAGTACTTC. It translates to CASSFQGSGTSGRTQYF. This chain uses TRBV5-4 with TRBJ2-5; 14 bases are a match to TRBD2. In germline, CDR1 is SGHNT, CDR2 YYREEE (reference sequence). Trimming removed 2 bases from V and 7 bases from J; junction bases left unmatched: 10. The CDR3 runs 17 residues. The whole variable domain, remainder taken from reference TRBV5-4 and TRBJ2-5, is ETGVTQSPTHLIKTRGQQVTLRCSSQSGHNTVSWYQQALGQGPQFIFQYYREEENGRGNFPPRFSGLQFPNYSSELNVNALELDDSALYLCASSFQGSGTSGRTQYFGPGTRLLVL.

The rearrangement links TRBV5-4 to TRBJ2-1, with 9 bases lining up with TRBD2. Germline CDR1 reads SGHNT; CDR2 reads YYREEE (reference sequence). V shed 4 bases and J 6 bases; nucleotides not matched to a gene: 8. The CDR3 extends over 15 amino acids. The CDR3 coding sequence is TGTGCCAGCAGCCCCCCAGGGACTAGCACCAATGAGCAGTTCTTC. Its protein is CASSPPGTSTNEQFF.

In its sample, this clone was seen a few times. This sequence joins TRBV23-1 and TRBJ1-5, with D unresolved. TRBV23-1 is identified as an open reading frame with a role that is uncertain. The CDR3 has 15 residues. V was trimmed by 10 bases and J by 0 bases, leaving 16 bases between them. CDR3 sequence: CAIWMEDRSNQPQHF. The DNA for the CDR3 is TGCGCCATCTGGATGGAGGACCGTAGCAATCAGCCCCAGCATTTT.

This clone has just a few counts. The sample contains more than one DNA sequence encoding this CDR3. In nucleotides, the CDR3 is TGTGCCAGCAGCTTGACTAGCGGGAGTTACAATGAGCAGTTCTTC. Translating gives CASSLTSGSYNEQFF. V usage is TRBV5-4 and J usage is TRBJ2-1; TRBD2 aligns across 11 bases. CDR3 length: 15 residues. V lost 1 base, J lost 4 bases, and 1 base stayed unmatched. Per germline, CDR1 SGHNT and CDR2 YYREEE (reference sequence).

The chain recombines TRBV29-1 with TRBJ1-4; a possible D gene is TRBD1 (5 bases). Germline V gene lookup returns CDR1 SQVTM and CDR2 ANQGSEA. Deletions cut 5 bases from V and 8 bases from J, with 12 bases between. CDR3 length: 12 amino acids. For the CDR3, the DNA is TGCAGCGTTATTTTCCGGGACGAAAAACTGTTTTTT. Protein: CSVIFRDEKLFF.

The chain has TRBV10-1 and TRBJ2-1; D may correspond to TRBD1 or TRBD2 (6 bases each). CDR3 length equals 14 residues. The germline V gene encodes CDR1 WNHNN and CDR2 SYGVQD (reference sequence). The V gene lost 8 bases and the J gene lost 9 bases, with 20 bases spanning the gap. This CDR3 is CASLAGGSLGEQFF. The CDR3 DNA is TGCGCCAGCCTGGCCGGGGGCTCCTTGGGTGAGCAGTTCTTC.

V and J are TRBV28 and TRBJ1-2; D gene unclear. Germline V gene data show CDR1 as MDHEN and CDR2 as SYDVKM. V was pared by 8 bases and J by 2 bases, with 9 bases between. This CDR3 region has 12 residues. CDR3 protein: CASARVNYGYTF. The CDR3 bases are TGTGCCAGCGCCCGGGTCAACTATGGCTACACCTTC.

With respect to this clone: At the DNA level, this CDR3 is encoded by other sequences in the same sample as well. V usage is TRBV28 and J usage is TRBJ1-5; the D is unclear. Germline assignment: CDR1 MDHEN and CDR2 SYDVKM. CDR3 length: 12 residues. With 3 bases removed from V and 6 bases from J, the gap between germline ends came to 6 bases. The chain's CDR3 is CASSFPSQPQHF. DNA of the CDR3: TGTGCCAGCAGTTTCCCGAGTCAGCCCCAGCATTTT.

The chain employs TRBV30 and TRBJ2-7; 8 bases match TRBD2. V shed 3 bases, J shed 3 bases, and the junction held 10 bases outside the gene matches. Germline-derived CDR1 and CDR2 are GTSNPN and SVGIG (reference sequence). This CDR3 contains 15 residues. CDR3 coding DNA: TGTGCCTGGAGGGAAACACTAGCGGAGGACTACGAGCAGTACTTC. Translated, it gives CAWRETLAEDYEQYF. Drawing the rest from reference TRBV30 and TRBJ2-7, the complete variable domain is SQTIHQWPATLVQPVGSPLSLECTVEGTSNPNLYWYRQAAGRGLQLLFYSVGIGQISSEVPQNLSASRPQDRQFILSSKKLLLSDSGFYLCAWRETLAEDYEQYFGPGTRLTVT.

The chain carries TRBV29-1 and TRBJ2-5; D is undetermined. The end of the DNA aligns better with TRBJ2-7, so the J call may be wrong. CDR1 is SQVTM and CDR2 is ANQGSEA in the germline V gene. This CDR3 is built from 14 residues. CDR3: CSVRNHWAPYEQYF. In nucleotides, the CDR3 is TGCAGCGTTCGAAACCATTGGGCCCCCTACGAGCAGTACTTC.